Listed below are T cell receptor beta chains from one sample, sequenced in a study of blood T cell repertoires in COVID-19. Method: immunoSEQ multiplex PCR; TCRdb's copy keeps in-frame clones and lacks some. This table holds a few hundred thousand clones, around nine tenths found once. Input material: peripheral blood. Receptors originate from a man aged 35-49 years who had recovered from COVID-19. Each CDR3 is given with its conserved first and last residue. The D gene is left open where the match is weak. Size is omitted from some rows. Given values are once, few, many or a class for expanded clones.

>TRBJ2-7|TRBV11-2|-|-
TGTGCCAGCAGCTTGGGCGGGTCCTACGAGCAGTACTTC
CASSLGGSYEQYF
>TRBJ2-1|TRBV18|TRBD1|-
TGTGCCAGCTCACTCGGACAGGGGGGTGTTGAGCAGTTCTTC
CASSLGQGGVEQFF
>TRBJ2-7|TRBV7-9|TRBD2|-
TGTGCCAGCAGCTCCTCCGGGACTAGCCCCTCCTACGAGCAGTACTTC
CASSSSGTSPSYEQYF
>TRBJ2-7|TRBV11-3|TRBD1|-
TGTGCCAGCAGCGCCCGGACAGGGCTCGAGCAGTACTTC
CASSARTGLEQYF
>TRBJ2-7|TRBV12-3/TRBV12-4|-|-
TGTGCCAGCAGCCCAGGGGCGGAGCAGTACTTC
CASSPGAEQYF
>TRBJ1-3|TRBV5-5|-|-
TGTGCCAGCAGCCTAGGGGGAAAAAAGCGAAACACCATATATTTT
CASSLGGKKRNTIYF
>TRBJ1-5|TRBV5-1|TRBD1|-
TGCGCCAGCAGCTTGGGGACAGGGGGAGATCAGCCCCAGCATTTT
CASSLGTGGDQPQHF
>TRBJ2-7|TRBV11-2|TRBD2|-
TGTGCCAGCAGCTTGGGATTGGGGGGGAACGAGCAGTACTTC
CASSLGLGGNEQYF
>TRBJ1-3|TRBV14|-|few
TGTGCCAGCAGCCAAGCGCGGGGGCAGGGGACGTACTCTGGAAACACCATATATTTT
CASSQARGQGTYSGNTIYF
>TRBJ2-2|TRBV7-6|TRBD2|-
TGTGCCAGCAGCTTAGGGTCTAGCGGGAACACCGGGGAGCTGTTTTTT
CASSLGSSGNTGELFF
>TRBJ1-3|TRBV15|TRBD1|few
TGTGCCACCAGCAGAGATAGGGGGCCCGGAAACACCATATATTTT
CATSRDRGPGNTIYF
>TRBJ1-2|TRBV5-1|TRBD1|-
TGCGCCAGCAGTTCGGACAGGGTTAGCGGCTACACCTTC
CASSSDRVSGYTF
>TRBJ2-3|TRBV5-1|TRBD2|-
TGCGCCAGCAGCTCGGGACTAGCGGGGGGAACGGCTAGCACAGATACGCAGTATTTT
CASSSGLAGGTASTDTQYF
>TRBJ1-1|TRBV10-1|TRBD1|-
TGCGCCAGCAGCGGACAGGGTAAAGAAGCTTTCTTT
CASSGQGKEAFF
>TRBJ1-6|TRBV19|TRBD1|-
TGTGCCAGCTCATACCGGGACAGCAATAATTCACCCCTCCACTTT
CASSYRDSNNSPLHF
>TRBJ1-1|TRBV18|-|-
TGTGCCAGCTCTCTACCCGTACAGCCTGAAGCTTTCTTT
CASSLPVQPEAFF
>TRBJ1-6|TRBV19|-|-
TGTGCCAGTACGACCTCGACAGGCCCCAATTCACCCCTCCACTTT
CASTTSTGPNSPLHF
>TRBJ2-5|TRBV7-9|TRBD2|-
TGTGCCAGCAGCCCGAGAGGGGGACTAGCGGAGAGGGAGACCCAGTACTTC
CASSPRGGLAERETQYF
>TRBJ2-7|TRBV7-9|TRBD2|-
TGTGCCAGCAGCTTATTTCCCAATGCGGGAGGCTCCTACGAGCAGTACTTC
CASSLFPNAGGSYEQYF
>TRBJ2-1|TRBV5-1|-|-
TGCGCCAGCAGCGGGACTTTCGATGAGCAGTTCTTC
CASSGTFDEQFF
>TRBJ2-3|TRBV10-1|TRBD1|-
TGCGCCAGCAGTGACCCCGGGACAGGGGAGACAGATACGCAGTATTTT
CASSDPGTGETDTQYF
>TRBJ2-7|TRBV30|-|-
TGTGCCTGGAACCGGGACTTTTCCTACGAGCAGTACTTC
CAWNRDFSYEQYF
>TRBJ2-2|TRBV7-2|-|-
TGTGCCAGCAGACTTCTTGGGAACACCGGGGAGCTGTTTTTT
CASRLLGNTGELFF
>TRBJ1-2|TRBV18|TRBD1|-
TGTGCCAGCTCACCACCGGCACAGGGGGCATTTGGTGGCTACACCTTC
CASSPPAQGAFGGYTF
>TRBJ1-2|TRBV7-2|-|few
TGTGCCAGCAGCTTAGCTACTAACTATGGCTACACCTTC
CASSLATNYGYTF
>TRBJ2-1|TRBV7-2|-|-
TGTGCCAGCAGCTCGAGCGGAACATACAATGAGCAGTTCTTC
CASSSSGTYNEQFF
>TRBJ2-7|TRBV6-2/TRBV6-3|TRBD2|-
TGTGCCAGCAGTTACCCCCGGACTAGCGTTCCCTACGAGCAGTACTTC
CASSYPRTSVPYEQYF
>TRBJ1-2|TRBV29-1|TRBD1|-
TGCAGCGTTGTAGCAGGGGGGTTTGCCTATGGCTACACCTTC
CSVVAGGFAYGYTF
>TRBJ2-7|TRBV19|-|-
TGTGCCAGTAGTATCAGGCGGGGATACGAGCAGTACTTC
CASSIRRGYEQYF
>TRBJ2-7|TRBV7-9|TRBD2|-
TGTGCCAGCAGCTTGACTAGCGGCTCCTACGAGCAGTACTTC
CASSLTSGSYEQYF
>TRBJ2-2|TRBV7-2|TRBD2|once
TGTGCCAGCAGCCTAGGATGGGGGGGCACCGGGGAGCTGTTTTTT
CASSLGWGGTGELFF
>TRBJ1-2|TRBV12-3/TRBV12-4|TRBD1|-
TGTGCCAGCAGTTTCGACAGGGTCTATGGCTACACCTTC
CASSFDRVYGYTF
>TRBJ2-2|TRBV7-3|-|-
TGTGCCAGCAGCCCTCGACAGTTAGGGACCGGGGAGCTGTTTTTT
CASSPRQLGTGELFF
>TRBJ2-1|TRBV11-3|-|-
TGTGCCAGCAGCTTAGAGGCGGGGAGGTACAATGAGCAGTTCTTC
CASSLEAGRYNEQFF
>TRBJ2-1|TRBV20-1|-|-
TGCAGTGCTAGTTCGCAGGGGGGCAATGAGCAGTTCTTC
CSASSQGGNEQFF
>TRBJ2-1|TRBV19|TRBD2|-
TGTGCCAGTAGTATCGGCGGGGGGGCCTTCGATGAGCAGTTCTTC
CASSIGGGAFDEQFF
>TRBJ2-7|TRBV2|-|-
TGTGCCAGCAGGCCCGTCGGACTTGGCGAGCAGTACTTC
CASRPVGLGEQYF
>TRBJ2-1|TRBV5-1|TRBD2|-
TGCGCCAGCAGCTTGAGGGGCGGCTCGTTAGCGGGACTCAGTAATGAGCAGTTCTTC
CASSLRGGSLAGLSNEQFF
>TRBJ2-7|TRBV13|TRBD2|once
TGTGCCAGCAGCTCCGCCGGGACTAGCGTAACCTACGAGCAGTACTTC
CASSSAGTSVTYEQYF
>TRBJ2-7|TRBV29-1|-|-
TGCAGCGTTGCGCCTCGGACAAGTCTTTCCGAGCAGTACTTC
CSVAPRTSLSEQYF
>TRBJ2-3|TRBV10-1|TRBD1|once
TGCGCCAGCAGTGAGGGGACAGGGGGGCCCTACACAGATACGCAGTATTTT
CASSEGTGGPYTDTQYF
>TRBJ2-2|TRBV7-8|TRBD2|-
TGTGCCAGCAGCTTATGGGTAGCGGGGGTACCCACCGGGGAGCTGTTTTTT
CASSLWVAGVPTGELFF
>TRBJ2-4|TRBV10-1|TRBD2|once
TGCGCCAGCACCCCGCTGAGTCGCGGGAGGGCGTCGAACATTCAGTACTTC
CASTPLSRGRASNIQYF
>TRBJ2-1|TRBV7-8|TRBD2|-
TGTGCCAGCAGCTTGGTAGCGGGGGTTTACAATGAGCAGTTCTTC
CASSLVAGVYNEQFF
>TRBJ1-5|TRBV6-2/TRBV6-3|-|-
TGTGCCAGCAGTTTACACGGACAAAGCAATCAGCCCCAGCATTTT
CASSLHGQSNQPQHF